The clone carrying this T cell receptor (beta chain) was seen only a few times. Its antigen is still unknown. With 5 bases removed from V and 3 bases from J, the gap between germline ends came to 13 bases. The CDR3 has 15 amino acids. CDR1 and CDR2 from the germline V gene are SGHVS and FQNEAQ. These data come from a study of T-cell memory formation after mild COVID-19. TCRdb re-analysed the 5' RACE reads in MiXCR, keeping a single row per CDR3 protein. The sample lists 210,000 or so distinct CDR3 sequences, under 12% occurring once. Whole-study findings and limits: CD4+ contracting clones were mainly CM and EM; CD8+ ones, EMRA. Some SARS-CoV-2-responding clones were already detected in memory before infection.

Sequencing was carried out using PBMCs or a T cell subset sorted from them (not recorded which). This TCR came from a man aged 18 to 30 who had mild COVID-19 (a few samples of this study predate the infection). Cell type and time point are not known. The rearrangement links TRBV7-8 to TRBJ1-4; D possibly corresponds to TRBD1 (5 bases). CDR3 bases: TGTGCCAGCAGCCGAAACAGGTGGCCTAATGAAAAACTGTTTTTT. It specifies CASSRNRWPNEKLFF.